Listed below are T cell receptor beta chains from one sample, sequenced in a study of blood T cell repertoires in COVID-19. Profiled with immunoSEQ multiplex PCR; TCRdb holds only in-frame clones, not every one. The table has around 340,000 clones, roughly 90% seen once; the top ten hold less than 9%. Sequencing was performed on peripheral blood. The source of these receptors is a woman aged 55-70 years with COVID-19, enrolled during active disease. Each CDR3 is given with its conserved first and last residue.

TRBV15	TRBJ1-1	CATSRDKGHTEAFF
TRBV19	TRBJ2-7	CASSMRLNYEQYF
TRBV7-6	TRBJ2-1	CASSFRRGVEQFF
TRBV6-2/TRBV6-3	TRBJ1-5	CASSSALRGDQPQHF
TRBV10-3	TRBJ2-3	CAIKGASTDTQYF
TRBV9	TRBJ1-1	CASSVAGTLNTEAFF
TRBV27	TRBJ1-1	CASSGWTEAFF
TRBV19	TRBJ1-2	CASSIGRGKSYGYTF
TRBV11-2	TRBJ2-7	CASSWDGTGSSYEQYF
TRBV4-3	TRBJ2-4	CASSHDREEAKNIQYF
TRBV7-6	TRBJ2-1	CASSYGGAEDNEQFF
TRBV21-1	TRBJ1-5	CASSKGVLNKPQHF
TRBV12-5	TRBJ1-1	CASGLVMGRGLTEAFF
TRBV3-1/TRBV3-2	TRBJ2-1	CASSQARGHEQFF
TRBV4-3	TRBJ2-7	CASSQETTNFYEQYF